A selection of T cell receptor beta chains follows, all from one sample in a study of T cells expressing NK-cell markers. One entry per CDR3 protein, without DNA, is what TCRdb gives after re-calling the 5' RACE reads. In all, the sample yields some 460,000 distinct CDR3 sequences. The sample comprised blood T cells: a sorted CD56 or NKG2C T cell subset, CD4+ or CD8+ T cells, or bulk PBMC T cells (not recorded which). The receptors were sampled from a woman between 45 and 60 years old in good health. The CDR3 runs from the conserved cysteine through the conserved F or W. Fields, in order: V gene, J gene, CDR3 protein.

V: TRBV7-9; J: TRBJ2-2; CDR3: CASSLPDVGELFF
V: TRBV12-3/TRBV12-4; J: TRBJ1-1; CDR3: CASSSAGTAGAAFF
V: TRBV5-1; J: TRBJ2-5; CDR3: CASSPNPGQGGETQYF
V: TRBV30; J: TRBJ2-2; CDR3: CAWSGAGGAGELFF
V: TRBV12-3/TRBV12-4; J: TRBJ2-5; CDR3: CASSPLRETQYF
V: TRBV12-5; J: TRBJ2-7; CDR3: CASGSTTGTSVYEQYF
V: TRBV15; J: TRBJ2-1; CDR3: CATSRVGEYNEQFF
V: TRBV5-1; J: TRBJ2-4; CDR3: CASSLSGTSGNIQYF
V: TRBV7-6; J: TRBJ2-7; CDR3: CASTPQGNYEQYF
V: TRBV4-1; J: TRBJ1-1; CDR3: CASSQVGKNTEAFF
V: TRBV5-1; J: TRBJ2-1; CDR3: CASSLVHRGTDSYNEQFF
V: TRBV12-3/TRBV12-4; J: TRBJ1-3; CDR3: CASTRRQGNTIYF
V: TRBV7-2; J: TRBJ2-4; CDR3: CASSLFGPTLAKNIQYF
V: TRBV2; J: TRBJ2-5; CDR3: CASITRDGQETQYF
V: TRBV25-1; J: TRBJ2-1; CDR3: CASSSLGLDPNNEQFF
V: TRBV24-1; J: TRBJ2-3; CDR3: CATSEAVGGTGGDTQYF
V: TRBV3-1; J: TRBJ2-3; CDR3: CASGLAGRSTDTQYF
V: TRBV15; J: TRBJ1-2; CDR3: CATSTQTTFHTF
V: TRBV5-1; J: TRBJ2-4; CDR3: CASSSVDRGENIQYF
V: TRBV20-1; J: TRBJ2-7; CDR3: CSASPTGYEQYF
V: TRBV15; J: TRBJ2-7; CDR3: CATSRDYGREQYF
V: TRBV20-1; J: TRBJ2-1; CDR3: CSAPLAIREQFF
V: TRBV28; J: TRBJ2-5; CDR3: CAAGLSKEETQYF
V: TRBV14; J: TRBJ2-3; CDR3: CASSQVGAPHTQYF
V: TRBV5-1; J: TRBJ2-7; CDR3: CASSLVGTGDYEQYF
V: TRBV11-2; J: TRBJ2-7; CDR3: CASSILVGLAGENQYF
V: TRBV6-5; J: TRBJ2-1; CDR3: CASSAPGLAGGGTHNEQFF
V: TRBV12-5; J: TRBJ2-1; CDR3: CASGLVHGGAGVEQFF
V: TRBV7-9; J: TRBJ2-5; CDR3: CASSLAPGRGTQYF
V: TRBV5-5; J: TRBJ1-6; CDR3: CASSAGTGSGNSPLHF
V: TRBV6-5; J: TRBJ1-3; CDR3: CASSPLGSSGNTIYF
V: TRBV5-4; J: TRBJ2-1; CDR3: CASSLANQGGEQFF
V: TRBV5-1; J: TRBJ2-5; CDR3: CASSTGAPETQYF
V: TRBV7-6; J: TRBJ1-1; CDR3: CASSLGTHTEAFF
V: TRBV6-5; J: TRBJ2-4; CDR3: CASSRDYASQNIQYF
V: TRBV12-3/TRBV12-4; J: TRBJ2-5; CDR3: CASTLDRGRETQYF
V: TRBV11-2; J: TRBJ1-1; CDR3: CASSLVGEAFF
V: TRBV6-5; J: TRBJ1-6; CDR3: CASSYDRGGSPLHF
V: TRBV18; J: TRBJ1-5; CDR3: CASSPGNQPQHF
V: TRBV5-5; J: TRBJ2-7; CDR3: CASSLTLSTGQYF
V: TRBV7-2; J: TRBJ2-1; CDR3: CASSIPVSRVEQFF
V: TRBV6-1; J: TRBJ1-2; CDR3: CASSEYSGYYGYTF
V: TRBV6-5; J: TRBJ1-6; CDR3: CASSPGHNSPLHF
V: TRBV20-1; J: TRBJ2-5; CDR3: CSASPRRTSAGGGAQYF
V: TRBV12-3/TRBV12-4; J: TRBJ2-3; CDR3: CASSPLYTQYF
V: TRBV27; J: TRBJ2-5; CDR3: CASRRSGAWETQYF
V: TRBV5-1; J: TRBJ2-7; CDR3: CASSSSNRDEQYF
V: TRBV24-1; J: TRBJ2-7; CDR3: CATSDLERKQYF
V: TRBV29-1; J: TRBJ2-7; CDR3: CSVEDGKIYEQYF